One T cell receptor (beta chain) is described in this entry. Which antigen it targets is not known. Base qualities are not provided; no much larger clone lies one nucleotide away. This sample is drawn from a study of T cell responses to AZD1222 COVID-19 vaccine (dated by TCRdb to the early 2020s). In the study overall: AZD1222 recipients given second doses at about 4 weeks or at about 12 weeks were pooled, since spike-specific TCR depth and breadth were not found to differ between the two schedules. A total of about 230 trial participants underwent TCR sequencing, of whom approximately 210 received two doses of AZD1222 and about 25 received two doses of the MenACWY control vaccine. Trial participants were enrolled into age subgroups of 18-55, 56-69 and 70-plus years, which contained 148, 28 and 57 TCR-sequenced participants, respectively.

The investigation overall reported the following: After two AZD1222 doses, both the breadth and the depth of spike-specific TCRs were significantly higher than at day 0 and than in MenACWY recipients. Conclusions about previously exposed vaccinees were limited because only five to seven AZD1222 recipients were SARS-CoV-2 seropositive at baseline. Participants were mostly white British and included more females than males, and it was suggested by the authors that clonal diversity may have been underestimated. Because no samples from the day 14 peak response were available, repertoires could be characterized only after the peak T cell response. Reportedly, almost half of the unique spike-specific TCRs recognized epitopes lying outside the regions that are mutated in the B.1.351 and B.1.1.7 variants. CD4 TCRs associated with the vaccine covered the entire spike protein, and the dominant responses were in regions 160-218 and 743-854. The 56-69-year group was small, and its depth increase did not reach significance, likely because of low power.

CDR1 MNHEY and CDR2 SVGEGT are derived from the germline V gene. Inclusive of the bounding cysteine and phenylalanine, the CDR3 is 13 residues long. The retained sequence is limited to the CDR3, 39 bases, with the frame set at the first base. V lost 0 bases and J lost 5 bases; the stretch between them is 6 bases long. The time point tag for this specimen amounts to: baseline before first vaccination. Samples from vaccinated people were obtained from the UK trials COV001 and COV002, which included a single-blind randomized controlled phase 2/3 trial of AZD1222 (ChAdOx1 nCoV-19) in healthy adults. For TCRbeta chain sequencing, PBMC samples from trial participants were taken at day 0 and at day 28 after the second dose. The CDR3 regions of human TCRbeta chains were subjected to immunosequencing. In the original analysis: Repertoire TCRs were checked for matches against a reference library of SARS-CoV-2-specific TCRs that had been generated using the MIRA antigen-specificity platform. Breadth meant the fraction of unique TCRs that were SARS-CoV-2-associated, whereas depth meant the fraction of total T cells that were SARS-CoV-2-associated. Using the MIRA data, each spike-specific TCR was mapped to the spike region that the TCR reacts to and placed in a CD4 or CD8 class. Log10-transformed breadth and depth values were compared by one-way ANOVA with Sidak's multiple comparisons tests. TCRdb re-hosts the immuneACCESS table, in-frame sequences only. Its copies lack some clones; in the studies checked, an unresolved V gene accounts for under half of them, and the cause for the rest is not known. V, J and clone size were drawn from that table, and D and trimming were deduced from the DNA. This sample comprises 90,000 or so clones, roughly nine tenths of them detected only once. Together, the top ten hold about 2.2% of the sample.

Sequences were derived from peripheral blood, sampled on day 0 of AZD1222 vaccination. The TCR sequence derives from an adult in good health. The rearrangement joined TRBV6-2 or TRBV6-3 to TRBJ2-3, with an unclear D gene assignment. The CDR3 amino acid sequence is: CASSYSSRDTQYF. The DNA is as follows: TGTGCCAGCAGTTACTCGAGTCGAGATACGCAGTATTTT.